This T cell receptor (beta chain) comes out of a study of response to subunit inactivated influenza vaccine. Study-level results: The authors put forward the suggestion that each seasonal influenza vaccination may bring in only a limited number of new T cells.

Germline V lookup: CDR1 ENHRY, CDR2 SYGVKD. Trimming left V 9 bases short and J 1 base short, with 9 bases between. This CDR3 spans 13 amino acids. Notes on this clonotype: Its specificity is not known.

In TCRdb, the RT-PCR reads were re-called with MiXCR into one record per CDR3 protein. Among 700,000 to 900,000 distinct CDR3 sequences listed, approximately 21% were seen once. Source: PBMCs from blood, taken roughly 5 days after vaccination. This TCR was recovered from a man aged 50 to 60 who received an inactivated influenza vaccine. The rearrangement joins TRBV10-3 to TRBJ2-2; D ambiguous. The DNA of the CDR3 is TGTGCCATAGCCGGGTGGAACACCGGGGAGCTGTTTTTT. It is translated as CAIAGWNTGELFF.